The 18 T cell receptor beta chains below were found in one sample sequenced in a study of cytomegalovirus exposure and HLA in healthy donors. This PCR relied on a set of 60 Vbeta primers and 13 Jbeta primers. Generated by immunoSEQ multiplex PCR, the TCRdb table keeps only in-frame clones and is missing some. The profile shows 150,000 or so clones, approximately 80% of them singletons. Sequencing was performed on PBMCs. These TCRs come from a woman aged 40 to 50 in good health and CMV-seronegative.

The rearrangement links TRBV7-2 to TRBJ2-5; 7 bases fit TRBD2. The CDR3 runs to 16 residues. The germline CDR1 and CDR2 sequences are SGHTA and FQGNSA. Trimming at V came to 0 bases and at J to 0 bases, leaving 4 bases not matched to a gene. Written as DNA, the CDR3 is TGTGCCAGCAGCTTAGCGGCGGGAGAGTACCAAGAGACCCAGTACTTC. The encoded protein is CASSLAAGEYQETQYF.

V and J are TRBV9 and TRBJ2-3, with 7 bases identical to TRBD2. Germline V gives CDR1 SGDLS, CDR2 YYNGEE. The junction had 7 bases not matched to a gene; V was cut back by 4 bases and J by 8 bases. The CDR3 covers 13 residues. CDR3 sequence reads: CASSPASGGTQYF. In DNA, the CDR3 is TGTGCCAGCAGCCCCGCTAGCGGTGGTACGCAGTATTTT.

The chain uses TRBV6-5 and TRBJ1-2; D may be TRBD1 (6 bases). Deletions cut 1 base from V and 4 bases from J, with 13 bases between. CDR1 and CDR2 (germline): MNHEY, SVGAGI. This CDR3 spans 15 amino acids. The DNA of the CDR3 is TGTGCCAGCAGTTACTGGGGGGGGCAGATCTATGGCTACACCTTC. It specifies CASSYWGGQIYGYTF.

The J gene is TRBJ2-1, the V gene TRBV29-1; tentative D call: TRBD2 (6 bases). Germline V gene lookup returns CDR1 SQVTM and CDR2 ANQGSEA. With 3 bases removed from V and 12 bases from J, the gap between germline ends came to 18 bases. The CDR3 length is 13 residues. Here the CDR3 reads CSVEWIPVEGQFF. The CDR3 DNA follows: TGCAGCGTTGAGTGGATCCCTGTGGAGGGGCAGTTCTTC.

The chain recombines TRBV27 with TRBJ2-3; D unresolved. Trimming took off 4 bases at V and 4 bases at J, with 12 bases between the two ends. From germline, CDR1 is MNHEY and CDR2 SMNVEV (reference sequence). CDR3 size: 14 residues. The CDR3 protein is CASSSLLEADTQYF. CDR3 bases: TGTGCCAGCAGTTCCCTCCTCGAGGCAGATACGCAGTATTTT.

This chain connects TRBV11-3 to TRBJ2-1, with D perhaps matching TRBD1 (6 bases). V lost 5 bases to trimming and J lost 5 bases, with 16 bases between them. Germline lookup yields CDR1 SGHNT and CDR2 YENEEA. The CDR3 extends over 15 amino acids. CDR3 region: CASSNLRDKNNEQFF. The CDR3 DNA reads TGTGCCAGCAGCAACCTCCGGGACAAAAACAATGAGCAGTTCTTC.

The chain links TRBV6-1 to TRBJ2-7; D may be TRBD1 (6 bases). V lost 2 bases, J lost 2 bases, and 10 bases lay in between. CDR1 is MNHNS and CDR2 is SASEGT in the germline V gene. The CDR3 runs to 14 residues. CDR3: CASSEIQGPYEQYF. The DNA of the CDR3 is TGTGCCAGCAGTGAAATACAGGGCCCCTACGAGCAGTACTTC.

J is TRBJ2-5 and V is TRBV4-3; 7 nucleotides agree with TRBD2. The germline V gene encodes CDR1 LGHNA and CDR2 YSLEER. V shed 4 bases and J 3 bases; nucleotides not matched to a gene: 2. This CDR3 comprises 13 residues. The CDR3 DNA reads as TGCGCCAGCAGCCCTGGACTAGAAGAGACCCAGTACTTC. It codes for CASSPGLEETQYF.

This clone appeared a single time. The junction does not match germline at one end; this may be a read error. This sequence joins TRBV7-9 and TRBJ2-7; 10 bases line up with TRBD1. This CDR3 has 15 amino acids. Per the germline V gene, CDR1 is SEHNR and CDR2 is FQNEAQ (reference sequence). The CDR3 coding sequence is TGTTCCAGCAGCATCACCGGGACAGGGGAGGACGAGCAGTACTTC. Encoded protein: CSSSITGTGEDEQYF.

V gene TRBV7-3 combines with J gene TRBJ2-5; possibly TRBD1 for D (5 bases). CDR1 is SGHTA and CDR2 is FQGTGA in the germline V gene. The CDR3 contains 14 residues. V was clipped by 5 bases and J by 0 bases, with 10 bases between them. CDR3 amino acids: CASSDMDNQETQYF. The CDR3 coding sequence is TGTGCCAGCAGCGATATGGACAACCAAGAGACCCAGTACTTC.

This clone was detected a few times. The J gene is TRBJ1-2, the V gene TRBV5-8; D may be TRBD1 (5 bases). V was trimmed by 4 bases and J by 7 bases, leaving 14 bases between them. The CDR3 is 13 amino acids. From germline, CDR1 is SGHTS and CDR2 YDEGEE. DNA of the CDR3: TGTGCCAGCAGCGTCCAGGGAACTCGTGGCTACACCTTC. Its translation is CASSVQGTRGYTF. The whole variable domain, remainder taken from reference TRBV5-8 and TRBJ1-2, is EAGVTQSPTHLIKTRGQQATLRCSPISGHTSVYWYQQALGLGLQFLLWYDEGEERNRGNFPPRFSGRQFPNYSSELNVNALELEDSALYLCASSVQGTRGYTFGSGTRLTVV.

CDR3 coding DNA: TGTGCCAGCAAAGGGGGACGGGGTGGGTGGACTGAAGCTTTCTTT. It codes for CASKGGRGGWTEAFF. V and J are TRBV6-1 and TRBJ1-1, with TRBD1 as a possible D gene (6 bases). The CDR3 runs to 15 residues. Germline V lookup: CDR1 MNHNS, CDR2 SASEGT. V lost 7 bases to trimming and J lost 5 bases, with 20 bases between them.

The CDR3 loop reads CASSLSPAAETQYF. CDR3 nucleotide sequence: TGTGCCAGCAGCTTATCCCCCGCGGCGGAGACCCAGTACTTC. The chain uses TRBV11-1 and TRBJ2-5, with D unclear. The CDR3 extends over 14 amino acids. Germline lookup yields CDR1 SGHAT and CDR2 FQDESV (reference sequence). Trimming removed 2 bases at V and 5 bases at J, with 12 bases between.

The chain employs TRBV5-1 and TRBJ2-7; a possible D gene is TRBD1 (5 bases). This CDR3 region has 14 residues. V was pared by 2 bases and J by 7 bases, with 16 bases between. Germline V lookup: CDR1 SGHRS, CDR2 YFSETQ. The DNA for the CDR3 is TGCGCCAGCAGCTTTACCAGGGAACAAGGGGAGCAGTACTTC. Encoded protein: CASSFTREQGEQYF. The variable domain in full, completed from reference TRBV5-1 and TRBJ2-7, reads KAGVTQTPRYLIKTRGQQVTLSCSPISGHRSVSWYQQTPGQGLQFLFEYFSETQRNKGNFPGRFSGRQFSNSRSEMNVSTLELGDSALYLCASSFTREQGEQYFGPGTRLTVT.

J is TRBJ1-2 and V is TRBV5-4, with D maybe TRBD1 (5 bases). V lost 6 bases to trimming and J lost 3 bases, with 9 bases between them. The CDR3 is 12 residues long. Per the germline V gene, CDR1 is SGHNT and CDR2 is YYREEE (reference sequence). The CDR3 is CASTVGDYGYTF. In DNA, the CDR3 is TGTGCCAGCACGGTAGGGGACTATGGCTACACCTTC.

As concerns this clone: The junction shows a germline mismatch at one end, possibly a read error. This chain's CDR3 is CSARQPGQMIF. CDR3 nucleotide sequence: TGCAGTGCTAGACAACCGGGACAGATGATCTTC. The V gene is TRBV20-1, the J gene TRBJ2-7; 7 positions agree with TRBD1. CDR1 DFQATT and CDR2 SNEGSKA come from the germline V gene (reference sequence). There are 11 residues in the CDR3.

The rearrangement uses TRBV27 and TRBJ2-1; D possibly corresponds to TRBD2 (5 bases). V was cut by 2 bases and J by 8 bases, with 7 bases left in between. CDR3 length: 12 amino acids. Germline CDR1 and CDR2: MNHEY and SMNVEV (reference sequence). This CDR3 is CASSLVGDEQFF. DNA for the CDR3: TGTGCCAGCAGTTTAGTGGGAGATGAGCAGTTCTTC.

CDR3 sequence (DNA): TGCGCCAGCAGCAACGATGGCGGGAGCTACAATGAGCAGTTCTTC. Its protein product is CASSNDGGSYNEQFF. V is TRBV4-1 and J is TRBJ2-1; 7 bases line up with TRBD2. Looked up from germline, CDR1 is MGHRA and CDR2 is YSYEKL. With 5 bases clipped from V and 3 bases from J, the junction kept 7 bases outside the gene matches. The CDR3 runs 15 residues.